The 25 T cell receptor beta chains below all came from one sample that was sequenced in a study of T-cell reconstitution after alpha-beta-depleted transplantation in children. Preparation of the TCRbeta library involved a method that used unique molecular identifiers. MiXCR, run by TCRdb on the PCR reads, gives a single entry per CDR3 protein. The sample contains some 200,000 distinct CDR3 sequences, about 9.2% of which appear only once. Sequences were derived from PBMCs from the stem cell graft donor, sampled from the stem cell graft. The source is a human donor who donated a stem cell graft to a child with acute lymphoblastic leukemia.

The V call is TRBV10-3, the J call TRBJ1-2; the D gene is possibly TRBD1 (6 bases). V gave up 3 bases and J gave up 4 bases, with 12 bases separating them. The germline V gene has CDR1 ENHRY and CDR2 SYGVKD. The CDR3 covers 14 residues. The CDR3: CAISDQGLSYGYTF. DNA of the CDR3: TGTGCCATCAGTGATCAGGGGCTGAGCTATGGCTACACCTTC.

This clonotype was counted a few times. This sequence joins TRBV20-1 and TRBJ2-2; maybe TRBD1 (6 bases). The CDR3 contains 17 residues. The germline V and J ends were trimmed by 1 base and 4 bases, with 19 bases remaining between them. Germline V gives CDR1 DFQATT, CDR2 SNEGSKA (reference sequence). For the CDR3, the DNA is TGCAGTGCTAGAGTCACTGGGGGCAGGGGTGGCACCGGGGAGCTGTTTTTT. Amino acid sequence: CSARVTGGRGGTGELFF.

This clonotype showed up many times. V gene TRBV20-1 combines with J gene TRBJ2-5; D uncertain. Germline V gene data show CDR1 as DFQATT and CDR2 as SNEGSKA (reference sequence). The germline V and J ends were trimmed by 5 bases and 0 bases, with 4 bases remaining between them. There are 11 residues in the CDR3. CDR3 coding DNA: TGCAGTGCTCATGACCAAGAGACCCAGTACTTC. It translates to CSAHDQETQYF.

The table lists this clonotype with many counts. The chain employs TRBV5-1 and TRBJ2-7; unclear D gene. The V end lost 0 bases, the J end lost 5 bases, and 6 bases lay between the germline ends. CDR1 is SGHRS and CDR2 is YFSETQ in the germline V gene. The CDR3 has 12 amino acids. The CDR3 here is CASSLATHEQYF. The CDR3 DNA reads TGCGCCAGCAGCTTGGCCACCCACGAGCAGTACTTC.

This clonotype appeared many times. The chain links TRBV4-2 to TRBJ2-7; a weak D match, TRBD1 (6 bases). Trimming shortened V by 3 bases and J by 1 base, and 10 bases separated the two germline ends. Germline V gives CDR1 LGHNA, CDR2 YNFKEQ. This CDR3 spans 14 amino acids. CDR3 coding DNA: TGTGCCAGCAGCCATGCCGGGACATCCTACGAGCAGTACTTC. This gives the protein CASSHAGTSYEQYF.

This chain uses TRBV20-1 with TRBJ2-2, with D perhaps matching TRBD2 (5 bases). Trimming removed 3 bases from V and 4 bases from J, with 12 bases in between. Per germline, CDR1 DFQATT and CDR2 SNEGSKA (reference sequence). The CDR3 has 14 residues. CDR3 loop: CSASEGSRTGELFF. The CDR3 nucleotides are TGCAGTGCTAGTGAGGGTTCGCGCACCGGGGAGCTGTTTTTT.

The chain links TRBV18 to TRBJ1-6; D not resolved. V gave up 2 bases and J gave up 9 bases, with 23 bases separating them. Per germline, CDR1 KGHSH and CDR2 LQKENI. There are 18 residues in the CDR3. Here the CDR3 DNA reads TGTGCCAGCTCACCAGAGGCAGTAACCGCCCGTGTTGGTTCACCCCTCCACTTT. It specifies CASSPEAVTARVGSPLHF.

This clonotype was recorded a few times. The rearrangement joins TRBV12-3 or TRBV12-4 to TRBJ1-2; a possible D gene is TRBD1 (5 bases). CDR3 size: 16 residues. V was pared by 2 bases and J by 4 bases, with 17 bases between. The CDR3 nucleotides read TGTGCCAGCAGTTTATGGCCCTCGACAGAACTCTATGGCTACACCTTC. This gives the protein CASSLWPSTELYGYTF.

The J gene is TRBJ2-7, the V gene TRBV6-1; D is unclear. The CDR3 has 11 amino acids. Germline V gene data show CDR1 as MNHNS and CDR2 as SASEGT. Trimming took off 7 bases at V and 1 base at J, with 5 bases between the two ends. CDR3 region: CASTESYEQYF. CDR3 nucleotides: TGTGCCAGCACGGAGTCCTACGAGCAGTACTTC.

The table lists this clonotype with a few counts. This chain joins TRBV20-1 and TRBJ2-2; D uncertain. This CDR3 contains 10 residues. CDR1 and CDR2 from the germline V gene are DFQATT and SNEGSKA (reference sequence). With 6 bases removed from V and 6 bases from J, the gap between germline ends came to 5 bases. The chain's CDR3 is CSARAGELFF. The CDR3 nucleotides are TGCAGTGCGCGAGCCGGGGAGCTGTTTTTT.

This clonotype was observed many times. The V call is TRBV11-2, the J call TRBJ2-5; D gene ambiguous. The CDR3 is 12 residues long. Germline assignment: CDR1 SGHAT and CDR2 FQNNGV. The V gene lost 2 bases and the J gene lost 0 bases, with 1 base spanning the gap. The chain's CDR3 is CASSLNQETQYF. The CDR3 nucleotides read TGTGCCAGCAGCTTAAACCAAGAGACCCAGTACTTC.

This clonotype has only a few counts. CDR3 region: CSVEQGGFGYTF. In DNA, the CDR3 is TGCAGCGTTGAACAAGGGGGCTTTGGCTACACCTTC. The chain carries TRBV29-1 and TRBJ1-2, with 7 bases that match TRBD1. Germline-derived CDR1 and CDR2 are SQVTM and ANQGSEA. This CDR3 spans 12 amino acids. V was pared by 2 bases and J by 7 bases, with 4 bases of the junction left unmatched.

This clonotype was found a few times. The chain joins TRBV27 to TRBJ2-3, with a tentative D call TRBD2 (5 bases). Trimming pared 4 bases from V and 0 bases from J, leaving 14 bases between. CDR3 length: 16 residues. The germline V gene encodes CDR1 MNHEY and CDR2 SMNVEV (reference sequence). CDR3 region: CASSWGRTYSTDTQYF. CDR3 in DNA: TGTGCCAGCAGTTGGGGAAGGACTTATAGCACAGATACGCAGTATTTT.

This clonotype was observed a handful of times. The gene calls are TRBV7-9 and TRBJ2-5, with D tentatively TRBD1 (6 bases). This CDR3 spans 14 amino acids. Trimming cost V 2 bases and J 2 bases, with 9 bases left between them. Germline loops: CDR1 SEHNR, CDR2 FQNEAQ (reference sequence). CDR3 residues: CASSLFGQQETQYF. CDR3 bases: TGTGCCAGCAGCTTATTTGGACAGCAAGAGACCCAGTACTTC.

The chain recombines TRBV12-3 or TRBV12-4 with TRBJ2-2, with D possibly being TRBD1 (6 bases). V gave up 6 bases and J gave up 7 bases, with 12 bases separating them. The CDR3 runs to 13 residues. CDR3 DNA sequence: TGTGCCAGCAGGGGGGCCGGGCTCGGGGAGCTGTTTTTT. It is translated as CASRGAGLGELFF.

The J gene is TRBJ2-3, the V gene TRBV4-3, with 8 bases matching TRBD2. In germline, CDR1 is LGHNA, CDR2 YSLEER. The CDR3 sequence is 16 residues long. V shed 2 bases and J 1 base; nucleotides not matched to a gene: 5. The CDR3 loop reads CASSQTGLVGTDTQYF. In DNA form, the CDR3 reads TGCGCCAGCAGCCAAACGGGACTAGTGGGCACAGATACGCAGTATTTT.

This clonotype has at least ten counts. The rearrangement links TRBV15 to TRBJ1-4; maybe TRBD1 (6 bases). This CDR3 has 15 amino acids. V dropped 5 bases and J dropped 4 bases, with 14 bases sitting between them. Germline V gene sequence: CDR1 LNHNV, CDR2 YYDKDF (reference sequence). Written as DNA, the CDR3 is TGTGCCACCAGCGGGGGCAGGGGAAGTAATGAAAAACTGTTTTTT. Its translation is CATSGGRGSNEKLFF. The full variable domain, in which reference TRBV15 and TRBJ1-4 provide the parts outside the CDR3, is DAMVIQNPRYQVTQFGKPVTLSCSQTLNHNVMYWYQQKSSQAPKLLFHYYDKDFNNEADTPDNFQSRRPNTSFCFLDIRSPGLGDTAMYLCATSGGRGSNEKLFFGSGTQLSVL.

CDR3 protein: CAISEFFPGHDKSEQYF. The DNA for the CDR3 is TGTGCCATCAGTGAGTTTTTTCCGGGACACGACAAATCCGAGCAGTACTTC. This rearrangement joins TRBV10-3 to TRBJ2-7; weak D call: TRBD1 (6 bases). Germline CDR1 and CDR2: ENHRY and SYGVKD. Trimming left V 1 base short and J 6 bases short, with 22 bases between. The CDR3 contains 17 residues.

This clonotype showed up many times. The CDR3 spells CASSPRGPPGELFF. The CDR3, as DNA: TGTGCCAGCAGCCCCAGGGGACCCCCCGGGGAGCTGTTTTTT. The chain is built from TRBV4-2 and TRBJ2-2; perhaps TRBD1 as D (6 bases). Germline V gives CDR1 LGHNA, CDR2 YNFKEQ. The length of the CDR3 is 14 residues. V lost 4 bases, J lost 6 bases, and 12 bases lay in between.

This clonotype occurred many times. The CDR3 nucleotides read TGCGCCAGCAGCTTGGTCGAGGGGACCGGGGAGCTGTTTTTT. Its protein is CASSLVEGTGELFF. The chain joins TRBV5-1 to TRBJ2-2; D tentatively reads TRBD1 or TRBD2 (5 bases each). The CDR3 is 14 amino acids. The V end was cut by 0 bases, the J end by 5 bases, with 8 bases between. Germline CDR1 is SGHRS and CDR2 is YFSETQ.

This clonotype was found a few times. CDR3 amino acids: CSASGTGENQPQHF. DNA for the CDR3: TGCAGTGCTTCCGGGACAGGGGAAAATCAGCCCCAGCATTTT. This sequence joins TRBV20-1 and TRBJ1-5; 10 nucleotides align to TRBD1. J was trimmed by 4 bases and V by 5 bases; bases with no gene match: 5. This CDR3 is built from 14 residues. The germline gives CDR1 DFQATT, CDR2 SNEGSKA (reference sequence).

This clonotype came up a few times. The genes are TRBV7-2 and TRBJ1-1; D possibly corresponds to TRBD1 (5 bases). The germline CDR1 and CDR2 sequences are SGHTA and FQGNSA. Trimming pared 0 bases from V and 4 bases from J, leaving 12 bases between. CDR3 length: 15 amino acids. The CDR3 coding sequence is TGTGCCAGCAGCTTAGCTGGGGGAGGCGTCACTGAAGCTTTCTTT. It encodes CASSLAGGGVTEAFF.

At least ten counts were recorded for this clonotype. The chain has TRBV7-9 and TRBJ1-3, with unresolved D. Looked up from germline, CDR1 is SEHNR and CDR2 is FQNEAQ (reference sequence). V lost 2 bases, J lost 0 bases, and 5 bases lay in between. The CDR3 length is 14 residues. CDR3 DNA: TGTGCCAGCAGCTTACACGGCTCTGGAAACACCATATATTTT. Its translation: CASSLHGSGNTIYF.

This clonotype has a handful of counts. The chain combines TRBV12-3 or TRBV12-4 with TRBJ1-4; 9 nucleotides line up with TRBD1. J lost 6 bases, V lost 4 bases, and 6 bases had no gene match. This CDR3 comprises 15 residues. DNA for the CDR3: TGTGCCAGCAGTTATTGGGGACAGGGCCATGAAAAACTGTTTTTT. This codes for CASSYWGQGHEKLFF.

This clonotype was observed at least ten times. V usage is TRBV10-2 and J usage is TRBJ2-5; D is ambiguous. The germline gives CDR1 WSHSY, CDR2 SAAADI. The CDR3 runs to 12 residues. Trimming cost V 6 bases and J 5 bases, with 10 bases left between them. CDR3 DNA sequence: TGCGCCAGCAGCGAAAGGTTGGAGACCCAGTACTTC. Its protein is CASSERLETQYF.